This T cell receptor (beta chain) was found in a study of molecular identifiers for immune sequencing clone quantification (dated by TCRdb to the late 2010s). Regarding the research as a whole: For a replicate experiment, the RNA from either roughly 18,000 or 92,000 naive CD8 T cells was divided into five aliquots, and four of those aliquots went on to sequencing. The study was a methods study using CD8 T cells to benchmark molecular-identifier clustering-based TCR repertoire sequencing (MIDCIRS) and TCR RNA copy counting. Results and caveats for the whole study, not just this receptor: Spiked-in Jurkat TCR RNA (roughly 10 copies' worth), which is not part of the donor repertoire, was contained in the naive libraries. Without barcode sub-clustering, chimeric consensus sequences inflated TCR diversity; chimeras reached as high as 47%. In CMV-specific effector cells, clones with more than 20 RNA copies accounted for over 97% of molecules, whereas in naive cells such clones accounted for under 1%. Identical TCR molecules sharing a barcode could cause highly expanded clone sizes to be underestimated. A single cell's worth of spiked-in Jurkat TCR RNA was reported detectable even among one million naive CD8 T cells. Modeling indicated about 3 TCR RNA copies recovered per cell, compared with around 11 by digital PCR, which implies a capture efficiency of about 27%.

As for this clonotype: It lacks a known antigen. The junction shows a germline mismatch at one end, possibly a read error.

For CDR1 and CDR2, the germline V gene lists MGHRA and YSYEKL. The CDR3 has 15 amino acids, counting the end cysteine and phenylalanine. Of the read, only the CDR3 DNA is kept; its 45 bases are in frame from base 1. Naive CD8 T cell libraries were made from approximately 22,000 to 940,000 sorted cells using 10%, 30% or 50% of purified RNA. Naive CD8 T cells, defined as CD8+CD4-CCR7+CD45RA+, were FACS-sorted into RLT Plus buffer on a BD FACSAria II. To test detection sensitivity, Jurkat RNA equal to under 13 TCR copies was added to samples of about 20,000-1,000,000 naive CD8 T cells. Enrichment of CD8 T cells was performed with RosetteSep CD8+ T Cell Enrichment Cocktail and Ficoll-Paque, after which ACK red cell lysis was carried out. Library generation was performed with PCR. Sequencing was performed on a NextSeq 500. Bulk TCR libraries were made following a previously described method, with the TCR primers given in Table S5. The Qiagen AllPrep DNA/RNA kit was used to purify total RNA. Before any analysis, reads coming from multiple sequencing runs of the same library were combined into one pool. As for how the authors treated the data: Only reads with exact TCR constant sequence were kept, trimmed to 150 nt, and grouped by their 12-nt molecular barcodes. Reads inside each barcode group were sub-clustered using a 15% Levenshtein threshold, and a quality-weighted consensus sequence was constructed for each RNA molecule. Non-functional sequences were removed, as were lower-count sequences one edit away from another. Based on fitting two negative binomial distributions, any barcode sub-cluster with under 20% of the maximum read count was discarded. TCRdb cleaned the public reads at Q25 with fastp, built clones with MiXCR and kept in-frame beta chains. Rows merge per CDR3 protein into single entries with the most common DNA and genes. TCRdb assigned the V and J calls; the authors' analysis was not used. Within this sample are 460,000 or so distinct CDR3 sequences, with 25% of them counted one time only. Around 0.8% of the sample comes from the top ten.

This TCR derives from a human donor in good health. Some libraries in this study had Jurkat cell RNA spiked in. The material sequenced was naive CD8+ T cells from blood, with Jurkat cell RNA spiked in. The cell subset or site label here, explained by the study, means: FACS-sorted CD8+CD4-CCR7+CD45RA+ naive T cells. This receptor chain uses TRBV4-1 and TRBJ2-2; the D element might be TRBD1 or TRBD2, as each aligns at 5 bases. The bases are TGCCCCAGCAGCCAAGAAATTTTTGTTACCGGGGCGCTGTTTTTT. This gives the protein CPSSQEIFVTGALFF.